Presented here are 18 T cell receptor beta chains from one specimen sequenced in a study of vaccination effects on CD4 cells after COVID-19. Method: immunoSEQ multiplex PCR; TCRdb's copy keeps in-frame clones and lacks some. The sample lists about 58,000 clones; about 74% were seen once. What these receptors recognize is not known. At the end of around 11 days of culture, CD4+ T cells were isolated. The sample consisted of CD4+ T cells from PBMCs cultured without peptide, taken before COVID-19 vaccination. The receptor source for this set is a human donor who received a COVID-19 vaccine.

The genes are TRBV6-5 and TRBJ2-1; the D gene is possibly TRBD1 (5 bases). Germline V gene lookup returns CDR1 MNHEY and CDR2 SVGAGI. The V and J ends lost 4 bases and 5 bases respectively, with 15 bases between them. The CDR3 extends over 15 amino acids. CDR3 coding DNA: TGTGCCAGCAGTTCGTCCGGGTTAGGGGACAATGAGCAGTTCTTC. It translates to CASSSSGLGDNEQFF.

The chain links TRBV5-1 to TRBJ1-1, with unresolved D. Germline V gives CDR1 SGHRS, CDR2 YFSETQ. The CDR3 is 13 residues long. The V end was cut by 3 bases, the J end by 5 bases, with 11 bases between. The CDR3 protein is CASSSLDGTEAFF. The DNA for the CDR3 is TGCGCCAGCAGCTCTTTAGATGGGACTGAAGCTTTCTTT.

The rearrangement uses TRBV28 and TRBJ2-5, with D possibly matching TRBD2 (5 bases). Germline V CDR1 and CDR2: MDHEN, SYDVKM. Trimming removed 5 bases at V and 5 bases at J, with 9 bases between. The CDR3 runs to 12 residues. Here the CDR3 DNA reads TGTGCCAGCAGTGTTAAGCGGGAGACCCAGTACTTC. Translated, it gives CASSVKRETQYF. The full variable domain, its missing parts supplied by reference TRBV28 and TRBJ2-5, is DVKVTQSSRYLVKRTGEKVFLECVQDMDHENMFWYRQDPGLGLRLIYFSYDVKMKEKGDIPEGYSVSREKKERFSLILESASTNQTSMYLCASSVKRETQYFGPGTRLLVL.

The chain couples TRBV30 to TRBJ1-5, with TRBD1 identical over 8 bases. CDR1 and CDR2 from the germline V gene are GTSNPN and SVGIG (reference sequence). The CDR3 consists of 14 residues. Trimming removed 0 bases from V and 7 bases from J; junction bases left unmatched: 5. CDR3 nucleotide sequence: TGTGCCTGGAGTGTGGCAGGGGGCGACCAGCCCCAGCATTTT. Translating gives CAWSVAGGDQPQHF.

The rearrangement links TRBV7-2 to TRBJ1-1; possibly TRBD1 for D (5 bases). The CDR3 runs 13 residues. Germline-derived CDR1 and CDR2 are SGHTA and FQGNSA. V was clipped by 1 base and J by 3 bases, with 6 bases between them. CDR3 amino acids: CASSLGQYTEAFF. The CDR3 coding sequence is TGTGCCAGCAGCTTAGGACAGTACACTGAAGCTTTCTTT.

V gene TRBV30 combines with J gene TRBJ1-4; D unresolved. CDR1 and CDR2 from the germline V gene are GTSNPN and SVGIG (reference sequence). V was cut by 3 bases and J by 12 bases, with 17 bases left in between. CDR3 length: 13 residues. This CDR3 is CAWSAGPREQLFF. CDR3 nucleotide sequence: TGTGCCTGGAGCGCAGGCCCTCGGGAGCAACTGTTTTTT.

There are a few counts of this clone. This chain connects TRBV5-8 to TRBJ2-5, with D tentatively TRBD2 (5 bases). With 7 bases removed from V and 1 base from J, the gap between germline ends came to 14 bases. CDR3 length equals 14 residues. CDR1 and CDR2 (germline): SGHTS, YDEGEE. Here the CDR3 DNA reads TGTGCCAGCCCCACGTGGAGCGGCCAAGAGACCCAGTACTTC. Amino acids: CASPTWSGQETQYF.

J is TRBJ2-3 and V is TRBV9, with a tentative D call TRBD2 (6 bases). V dropped 4 bases and J dropped 4 bases, with 13 bases sitting between them. The CDR3 runs to 14 residues. From germline, CDR1 is SGDLS and CDR2 YYNGEE. The CDR3 region is CASSLSPGADTQYF. For the CDR3, the DNA is TGTGCCAGCAGCCTCAGCCCGGGGGCAGATACGCAGTATTTT. The entire variable domain, with the rest obtained from reference TRBV9 and TRBJ2-3, is as follows: DSGVTQTPKHLITATGQRVTLRCSPRSGDLSVYWYQQSLDQGLQFLIQYYNGEERAKGNILERFSAQQFPDLHSELNLSSLELGDSALYFCASSLSPGADTQYFGPGTRLTVL.

V usage is TRBV5-1 and J usage is TRBJ1-2, with 8 bases lining up with TRBD1. Looked up from germline, CDR1 is SGHRS and CDR2 is YFSETQ. The J segment lost 5 bases and the V segment lost 0 bases, leaving 3 bases of the junction unmatched. The CDR3 extends over 14 amino acids. Here the CDR3 DNA reads TGCGCCAGCAGCTTGGTATGGACAGGGTATGGCTACACCTTC. It specifies CASSLVWTGYGYTF.

V gene TRBV4-1 combines with J gene TRBJ1-2, with 9 bases that match TRBD1. V shed 4 bases, J shed 6 bases, and the junction held 12 bases outside the gene matches. Germline assignment: CDR1 MGHRA and CDR2 YSYEKL. The CDR3 sequence is 16 residues long. The CDR3, as DNA: TGCGCCAGCAGCCCGACCGGGACAGGGTGGTCTGATGGCTACACCTTC. Translation: CASSPTGTGWSDGYTF.

This chain joins TRBV5-4 and TRBJ1-2; 7 nucleotides align to TRBD1. The CDR3 has 14 residues. V trimming: 5 bases; J trimming: 1 base; junction bases outside the gene matches: 5. The V gene's germline CDR1 is SGHNT and CDR2 YYREEE (reference sequence). CDR3 sequence: CASSTGALNYGYTF. The CDR3 nucleotides are TGTGCCAGCAGTACAGGGGCCCTTAACTATGGCTACACCTTC. The whole variable domain, filled in from reference TRBV5-4 and TRBJ1-2, reads ETGVTQSPTHLIKTRGQQVTLRCSSQSGHNTVSWYQQALGQGPQFIFQYYREEENGRGNFPPRFSGLQFPNYSSELNVNALELDDSALYLCASSTGALNYGYTFGSGTRLTVV.

The genes are TRBV20-1 and TRBJ1-2; D is perhaps TRBD1 (5 bases). V was pared by 3 bases and J by 8 bases, with 19 bases between. CDR3 length: 14 residues. The germline V gene encodes CDR1 DFQATT and CDR2 SNEGSKA (reference sequence). In nucleotides, the CDR3 is TGCAGTGCTAGTGCGGGACGGTGGGGGTACGGCTACACCTTC. This sequence encodes CSASAGRWGYGYTF.

The chain is built from TRBV18 and TRBJ1-1; 7 nucleotides match TRBD1. Germline CDR1 KGHSH, CDR2 LQKENI. The CDR3 sequence is 14 residues long. V trimming: 6 bases; J trimming: 2 bases; junction bases outside the gene matches: 6. The CDR3 DNA sequence: TGTGCCAGCTCTCCGGGACAGACAAACACTGAAGCTTTCTTT. Translated: CASSPGQTNTEAFF.

This clone was seen a single time. The chain joins TRBV7-3 to TRBJ2-1; 11 bases map to TRBD1. The CDR3 totals 14 residues. Trimming at V came to 5 bases and at J to 5 bases, leaving 2 bases not matched to a gene. Germline V CDR1 and CDR2: SGHTA, FQGTGA. CDR3: CASSGQGADNEQFF. CDR3 coding DNA: TGTGCCAGCAGCGGACAGGGGGCGGACAATGAGCAGTTCTTC.

The rearrangement links TRBV5-1 to TRBJ2-4, with a possible D match to TRBD1 (6 bases). The CDR3 loop spans 15 amino acids. V gave up 4 bases and J gave up 2 bases, with 13 bases separating them. Germline V gene data show CDR1 as SGHRS and CDR2 as YFSETQ. The CDR3 loop is CASSRDTVTKNIQYF. The CDR3 DNA sequence: TGCGCCAGCAGCCGGGACACCGTGACCAAAAACATTCAGTACTTC.

This chain uses TRBV7-7 with TRBJ2-1; possibly TRBD1 or TRBD2 for D (5 bases each). V lost 3 bases and J lost 5, with 14 bases in between. The CDR3 length is 15 residues. The germline V gene encodes CDR1 SSHAT and CDR2 FNYEAQ (reference sequence). DNA of the CDR3: TGTGCCAGCAGCTTCGGACCCGGGGCCCACAATGAGCAGTTCTTC. Encoded protein: CASSFGPGAHNEQFF.

V usage is TRBV6-2 or TRBV6-3 and J usage is TRBJ1-6, with 7 bases fitting TRBD1. The trim removed 4 bases at V and 8 bases at J, leaving 8 bases unmatched. Germline CDR1 is MNHEY and CDR2 is SVGEGT. The CDR3 consists of 15 residues. CDR3 amino acids: CASSSTGKKHSPLHF. DNA for the CDR3: TGTGCCAGCAGTTCGACAGGGAAGAAGCATTCACCCCTCCACTTT.

This clone has more than one count but fewer than ten. The V and J genes are TRBV11-2 and TRBJ2-2; D is undetermined. CDR1 and CDR2 from the germline V gene are SGHAT and FQNNGV. The CDR3 covers 14 residues. V was pared by 1 base and J by 6 bases, with 9 bases between. The CDR3 bases are TGTGCCAGCAGCTTAGGCAGGTGGGCCGGGGAGCTGTTTTTT. Its translation is CASSLGRWAGELFF.